This TCR beta chain was observed in a study of Ad26.COV2.S vaccination and SARS-CoV-2 variants. In the study overall: Donor joined the COV1001 Ad26.COV2.S trial arm.

The germline V gene encodes CDR1 LGHDT and CDR2 YNNKEL (reference sequence). This CDR3 spans 15 amino acids. Deletions cut 4 bases from V and 1 base from J, with 13 bases between. TCRdb's copy holds only in-frame clones and misses some; the assay was immunoSEQ multiplex PCR. The top ten hold around 1.8% of the sample, which has over 450,000 clones, roughly nine tenths seen once. Treatment denoted: some 19 received Ad26.COV2.S at low or high dose, single or two shots; about 5 received placebo; per-sample allocation not given. Day 63 after the first vaccine or placebo injection was the time point for sampling.

This chain links TRBV3-1 (or the pseudogene TRBV3-2) with TRBJ1-1; D might be TRBD1 (5 bases). The sequencing used peripheral blood, collected in a trial of Ad26.COV2.S vaccine versus placebo. This TCR came from a person aged 18-65 years who received the Ad26.COV2.S COVID-19 vaccine or a placebo. The CDR3 loop is CASSLDPDRNTEAFF. Here the CDR3 DNA reads TGTGCCAGCAGCCTCGACCCTGACAGGAACACTGAAGCTTTCTTT.